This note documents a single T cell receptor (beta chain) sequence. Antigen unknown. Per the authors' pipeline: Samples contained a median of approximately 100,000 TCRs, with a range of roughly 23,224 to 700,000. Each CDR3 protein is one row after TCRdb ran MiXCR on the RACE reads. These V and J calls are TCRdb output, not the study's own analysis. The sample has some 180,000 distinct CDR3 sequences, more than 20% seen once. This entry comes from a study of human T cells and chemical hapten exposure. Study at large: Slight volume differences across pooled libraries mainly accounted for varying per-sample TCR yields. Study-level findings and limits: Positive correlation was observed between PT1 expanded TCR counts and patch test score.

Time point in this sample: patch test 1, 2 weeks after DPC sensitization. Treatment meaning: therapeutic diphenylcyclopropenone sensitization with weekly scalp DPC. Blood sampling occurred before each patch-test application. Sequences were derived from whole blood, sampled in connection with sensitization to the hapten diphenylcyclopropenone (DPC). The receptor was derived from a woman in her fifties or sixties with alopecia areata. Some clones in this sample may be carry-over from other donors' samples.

CDR3 amino acids: CASRFTGENTEAFF. The CDR3 nucleotides read TGTGCCAGCAGATTCACAGGGGAGAACACTGAAGCTTTCTTT. This chain joins TRBV7-9 and TRBJ1-1, with 7 bases identical to TRBD1. V trimming: 6 bases; J trimming: 1 base; junction bases outside the gene matches: 5. Looked up from germline, CDR1 is SEHNR and CDR2 is FQNEAQ (reference sequence). The CDR3 totals 14 residues.